This entry lists 20 T cell receptor beta chains sequenced from one sample in a study of blood T cell repertoires in COVID-19. Sequencing was performed with immunoSEQ multiplex PCR; in TCRdb, only in-frame clones are kept and a portion is missing. The sample carries about 59,000 clones, around 67% recorded once. The sample was peripheral blood. All receptors derive from a woman between 65 and 79 years old with acute or convalescent COVID-19.

The rearrangement uses TRBV14 and TRBJ2-1; a possible D gene is TRBD1 (5 bases). Per the germline V gene, CDR1 is SGHDN and CDR2 is FVKESK. The V end was cut by 4 bases, the J end by 9 bases, with 22 bases between. The CDR3 has 16 amino acids. The CDR3 loop is CASSLGWGRSDPEQFF. CDR3 nucleotide sequence: TGTGCCAGCAGCCTGGGGTGGGGCCGCTCAGATCCTGAGCAGTTCTTC.

The J gene is TRBJ2-7, the V gene TRBV7-8, with 10 bases that match TRBD1. The J segment lost 5 bases and the V segment lost 8 bases, leaving 9 bases of the junction unmatched. CDR1 is SGHVS, CDR2 FQNEAQ, per germline. The CDR3 runs to 14 residues. CDR3 protein: CASSRAGTGDEQYV. In DNA form, the CDR3 reads TGTGCCAGCTCCCGTGCCGGGACAGGGGACGAGCAGTACGTC.

V gene TRBV5-1 combines with J gene TRBJ2-5; TRBD1 might be the D (6 bases). CDR1 is SGHRS, CDR2 YFSETQ, per germline. V lost 4 bases to trimming and J lost 1 base, with 14 bases between them. CDR3 length: 15 amino acids. CDR3 protein: CASSTQQGPQETQYF. The DNA of the CDR3 is TGCGCCAGCAGCACACAACAGGGACCCCAAGAGACCCAGTACTTC.

V gene TRBV5-1 combines with J gene TRBJ1-3, with D hard to call. The germline V gene encodes CDR1 SGHRS and CDR2 YFSETQ. The CDR3 is made up of 15 amino acids. V gave up 0 bases and J gave up 0 bases, with 7 bases separating them. CDR3 DNA sequence: TGCGCCAGCAGCTTGGGCGAAACCTCTGGAAACACCATATATTTT. It is translated as CASSLGETSGNTIYF.

V is TRBV18 and J is TRBJ1-1; possibly TRBD1 for D (5 bases). Germline V lookup: CDR1 KGHSH, CDR2 LQKENI. The CDR3 runs to 14 residues. V lost 3 bases and J 1 base, leaving 9 bases between the germline ends. The CDR3 protein is CASSPAGGNTEAFF. CDR3 DNA sequence: TGTGCCAGCTCACCCGCCGGGGGGAACACTGAAGCTTTCTTT.

The chain is built from TRBV7-9 and TRBJ2-5; 8 positions agree with TRBD2. V was pared by 6 bases and J by 4 bases, with 7 bases of the junction left unmatched. This CDR3 region has 14 residues. Germline lookup yields CDR1 SEHNR and CDR2 FQNEAQ (reference sequence). CDR3 in amino acids: CASSSGLALETQYF. The DNA for the CDR3 is TGTGCCAGCAGTTCAGGACTAGCCCTAGAGACCCAGTACTTC.

Remarks on this clone: A much more abundant neighbour one base away suggests this may be a read error. Lacking the conserved final phenylalanine or tryptophan, this CDR3 likely reflects a read error. The chain joins TRBV19 to TRBJ2-3; TRBD1 is a possible D gene (6 bases). From germline, CDR1 is LNHDA and CDR2 SQIVND (reference sequence). This CDR3 region has 12 residues. With 4 bases removed from V and 7 bases from J, the gap between germline ends came to 9 bases. In nucleotides, the CDR3 is TGTGCCAGTAGTACCCAGGGGAATACGCAGTATGTT. It yields the protein CASSTQGNTQYV.

The gene calls are TRBV10-3 and TRBJ1-1, with unresolved D. The germline CDR1 and CDR2 sequences are ENHRY and SYGVKD. Trimming removed 7 bases from V and 1 base from J, with 10 bases in between. The CDR3 runs to 13 residues. CDR3 sequence reads: CAIMEAPNTEAFF. The CDR3 DNA reads as TGTGCCATCATGGAGGCTCCGAACACTGAAGCTTTCTTT.

V usage is TRBV27 and J usage is TRBJ2-2; D not resolved. The CDR3 totals 15 residues. Trimming took 3 bases from V and 5 from J, leaving 13 bases between them. In germline, CDR1 is MNHEY, CDR2 SMNVEV (reference sequence). The CDR3 loop reads CASSFTWPQTGELFF. The CDR3 coding sequence is TGTGCCAGCAGTTTCACCTGGCCGCAAACCGGGGAGCTGTTTTTT.

The rearrangement joins TRBV7-9 to TRBJ1-4, with 10 bases fitting TRBD1. The CDR3 length is 13 residues. J gave up 7 bases and V 6 bases, and 2 bases lay outside the gene matches. Germline V gene data show CDR1 as SEHNR and CDR2 as FQNEAQ (reference sequence). This CDR3 reads CASRRTGGEKLFF. For the CDR3, the DNA is TGTGCCAGCAGAAGGACAGGGGGTGAAAAACTGTTTTTT.

CDR3 loop: CATSPGQGDGGYTF. CDR3 DNA: TGTGCCACCTCTCCGGGACAGGGTGACGGTGGCTACACCTTC. The chain recombines TRBV6-1 with TRBJ1-2, with 9 nucleotides matching TRBD1. This CDR3 comprises 14 residues. Trimming removed 10 bases from V and 7 bases from J; junction bases left unmatched: 13. CDR1 is MNHNS and CDR2 is SASEGT in the germline V gene.

The chain recombines TRBV27 with TRBJ2-7; D is unresolved. Trimming took off 6 bases at V and 3 bases at J, with 21 bases between the two ends. The CDR3 loop spans 16 amino acids. Germline V gene sequence: CDR1 MNHEY, CDR2 SMNVEV (reference sequence). The CDR3 sequence: CASRKPAVIVVYEQYV. CDR3 nucleotides: TGTGCCAGCAGAAAACCCGCGGTGATTGTCGTCTACGAGCAGTACGTC.

The V call is TRBV24-1, the J call TRBJ1-2, with no clear D. This CDR3 is built from 17 residues. Trimming took off 3 bases at V and 4 bases at J, with 20 bases between the two ends. From germline, CDR1 is KGHDR and CDR2 SFDVKD. The CDR3 region has the DNA TGTGCCACCAGTGATCTCTTAGTACAGTCTACATGCTATGGCTACACCTTC. Protein sequence: CATSDLLVQSTCYGYTF.

The V call is TRBV4-1, the J call TRBJ1-2, with TRBD1 identical over 11 bases. Losses at the gene ends were 2 bases for V and 4 bases for J; bases not matched to a gene: 6. Looked up from germline, CDR1 is MGHRA and CDR2 is YSYEKL. The CDR3 spans 16 residues. CDR3 sequence reads: CASSQKLGQGAYGYTF. The CDR3 DNA reads as TGCGCCAGCAGCCAAAAGCTCGGACAGGGGGCCTATGGCTACACCTTC.

The V and J genes are TRBV24-1 and TRBJ2-3, with D possibly matching TRBD2 (6 bases). The V end was cut by 2 bases, the J end by 0 bases, with 17 bases between. From germline, CDR1 is KGHDR and CDR2 SFDVKD. There are 18 residues in the CDR3. CDR3 loop: CATSDSLGGNPSTDTQYF. In nucleotides, the CDR3 is TGTGCCACCAGTGATTCCTTGGGGGGAAATCCTAGCACAGATACGCAGTATTTT.

The V and J genes are TRBV5-1 and TRBJ1-2; D possibly corresponds to TRBD1 (6 bases). The CDR3 has 14 amino acids. Trimming took off 4 bases at V and 1 base at J, with 11 bases between the two ends. Germline V gene sequence: CDR1 SGHRS, CDR2 YFSETQ. The CDR3 reads CASSIRGSNYGYTF. CDR3 sequence (DNA): TGCGCCAGCAGCATTAGGGGGAGTAACTATGGCTACACCTTC. The whole variable domain, remainder taken from reference TRBV5-1 and TRBJ1-2, is KAGVTQTPRYLIKTRGQQVTLSCSPISGHRSVSWYQQTPGQGLQFLFEYFSETQRNKGNFPGRFSGRQFSNSRSEMNVSTLELGDSALYLCASSIRGSNYGYTFGSGTRLTVV.

This clone was detected a few times. This sequence joins TRBV3-1 (or the pseudogene TRBV3-2) and TRBJ2-1, with 11 bases identical to TRBD2. Germline loops: CDR1 LGHDT, CDR2 YNNKEL (reference sequence). The ends lost 4 bases at V and 2 bases at J; junction bases unmatched: 13. The CDR3 runs 19 residues. CDR3 protein: CASSRELNPGLAAYNEQFF. The CDR3 nucleotides read TGTGCCAGCAGCCGAGAACTGAACCCGGGACTAGCGGCCTACAATGAGCAGTTCTTC.

The rearrangement links TRBV5-1 to TRBJ1-3, with TRBD1 matching over 8 bases. Trimming at V came to 4 bases and at J to 0 bases, leaving 6 bases not matched to a gene. Germline V gene data show CDR1 as SGHRS and CDR2 as YFSETQ. The CDR3 has 16 amino acids. CDR3 nucleotides: TGCGCCAGCAGCCGGACAGGGTCCGTCTCTGGAAACACCATATATTTT. This gives the protein CASSRTGSVSGNTIYF.

V usage is TRBV7-8 and J usage is TRBJ1-6, with 7 bases that match TRBD1. V dropped 6 bases and J dropped 7; count of bases not matched to a gene: 9. Germline V gene sequence: CDR1 SGHVS, CDR2 FQNEAQ. This CDR3 has 15 amino acids. The CDR3 sequence is CASSPTGERNSPLHF. As DNA, the CDR3 is TGTGCCAGCAGTCCAACAGGGGAGAGGAATTCACCCCTCCACTTT.

V usage is TRBV4-1 and J usage is TRBJ2-2, with 8 positions matching TRBD1. Germline V lookup: CDR1 MGHRA, CDR2 YSYEKL. J lost 4 bases, V lost 4 bases, and 5 bases had no gene match. The CDR3 has 15 amino acids. The CDR3 DNA reads TGCGCCAGCAGCCCCAGGGGGCAGGTCACCGGGGAGCTGTTTTTT. Translated, it gives CASSPRGQVTGELFF.